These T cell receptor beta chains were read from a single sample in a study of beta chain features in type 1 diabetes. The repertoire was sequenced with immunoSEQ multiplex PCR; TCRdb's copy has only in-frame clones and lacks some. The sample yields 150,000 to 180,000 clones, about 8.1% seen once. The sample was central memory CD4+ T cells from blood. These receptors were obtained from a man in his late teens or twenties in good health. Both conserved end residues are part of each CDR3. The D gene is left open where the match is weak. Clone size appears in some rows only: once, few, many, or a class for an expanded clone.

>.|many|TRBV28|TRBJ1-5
TGTGCCAGCAGTCTGAGTCTCAGCAATCAGCCCCAGCATTTT
CASSLSLSNQPQHF
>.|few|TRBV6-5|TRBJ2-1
TGTGCCAGCAGTTACTCGACCCGACAGTACAATGAGCAGTTCTTC
CASSYSTRQYNEQFF
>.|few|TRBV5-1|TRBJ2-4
TGCGCCAGCAGCTCCGACAGGTTGCAAAACATTCAGTACTTC
CASSSDRLQNIQYF
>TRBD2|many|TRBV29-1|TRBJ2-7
TGCAGCGTCACAAGCGGGAGCTCTTCCTACGAGCAGTACTTC
CSVTSGSSSYEQYF
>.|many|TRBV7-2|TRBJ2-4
TGTGCCAGCAGCTCGGGGAATGCGGACAAAAACATTCAGTACTTC
CASSSGNADKNIQYF
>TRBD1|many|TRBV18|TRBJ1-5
TGTGCCAGCTCACCCAAAAGGACAGGACATCAGCCCCAGCATTTT
CASSPKRTGHQPQHF
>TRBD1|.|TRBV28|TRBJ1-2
TGTGCCAGCAGTTTCACGGGACAGGGACATGGCTACACCTTC
CASSFTGQGHGYTF
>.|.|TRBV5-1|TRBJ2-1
TGCGCCAGCAGGCGGGGGCCCGACCGGGAGCAGTTCTTC
CASRRGPDREQFF
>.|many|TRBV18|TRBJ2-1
TGTGCCAGCTCACTGCGACAGAACAATGAGCAGTTCTTC
CASSLRQNNEQFF
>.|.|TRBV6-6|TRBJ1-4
TGTGCCAGCGGCCAACCAGGGGAGCCTAATGAAAAACTGTTTTTT
CASGQPGEPNEKLFF
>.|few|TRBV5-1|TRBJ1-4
TGCGCCAGCAGCTTGGGACAGAATAATGAAAAACTGTTTTTT
CASSLGQNNEKLFF
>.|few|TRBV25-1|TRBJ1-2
TGTGCCAGCAGTGAATATACGGCAGGCTCCTATGGCTACACCTTC
CASSEYTAGSYGYTF
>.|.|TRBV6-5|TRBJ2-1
TGTGCCAGCAGTTACTTTAGCTCGAAGGAGCAGTTCTTC
CASSYFSSKEQFF
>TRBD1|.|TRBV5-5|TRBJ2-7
TGTGCCAGCAGCCCGGACAGGGGAGGAGACTGGTACGAGCAGTACTTC
CASSPDRGGDWYEQYF
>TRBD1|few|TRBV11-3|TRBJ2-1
TGTGCCAGCAGCTTAGGGACAGGGGCCGGTCACTACAATGAGCAGTTCTTC
CASSLGTGAGHYNEQFF
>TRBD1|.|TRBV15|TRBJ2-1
TGTGCCACCAGCACCCGGGACAGACGATACAATGAGCAGTTCTTC
CATSTRDRRYNEQFF
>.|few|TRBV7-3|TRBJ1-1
TGTGCCAGCAGCTTCCAGGGTCAAGGCACTGAAGCTTTCTTT
CASSFQGQGTEAFF
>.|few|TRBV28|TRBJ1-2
TGTGCCAGCAGTACAGGCGTGGGGGCTCACTATGGCTACACCTTC
CASSTGVGAHYGYTF
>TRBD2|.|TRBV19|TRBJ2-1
TGTGCCAGTAGTATAGAGACGACTAGCGGTGACCATAACAATGAGCAGTTCTTC
CASSIETTSGDHNNEQFF
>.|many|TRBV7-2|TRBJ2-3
TGTGCCAGCAGCTTAGTTAGTACTAGCACAGATACGCAGTATTTT
CASSLVSTSTDTQYF
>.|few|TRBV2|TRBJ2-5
TGTGCCAGCAGTGAAGCGCAAAGAGCGACCCAGTACTTC
CASSEAQRATQYF
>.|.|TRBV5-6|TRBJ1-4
TGTGCCAGCAGCTTGTATGCGTTAGCGACTAATGAAAAACTGTTTTTT
CASSLYALATNEKLFF
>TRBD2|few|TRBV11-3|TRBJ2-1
TGTGCCAGCAGCCTTTCTAGCGGGAGGGCTTGGGAGCAGTTCTTC
CASSLSSGRAWEQFF
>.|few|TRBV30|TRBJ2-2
TGTGCCTGGGGACAATTTGGCGGGGAGCTGTTTTTT
CAWGQFGGELFF
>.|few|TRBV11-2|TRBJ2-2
TGTGCCAGCAGCGCCTTCGGGGGCACCGGGGAGCTGTTTTTT
CASSAFGGTGELFF
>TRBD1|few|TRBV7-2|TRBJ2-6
TGTGCCAGCAGCTTATACAGGGGCTCTGGGGCCAACGTCCTGACTTTC
CASSLYRGSGANVLTF
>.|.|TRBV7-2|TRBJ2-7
TGTGCCAGCAGCCTTAAAGAGGGTCGGCACGTCATTAGGGACTACGAGCAGTACTTC
CASSLKEGRHVIRDYEQYF
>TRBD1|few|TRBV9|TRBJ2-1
TGTGCCAGCAGCCTTTCCGGAGAAGGGGGCCCGTTCTTC
CASSLSGEGGPFF
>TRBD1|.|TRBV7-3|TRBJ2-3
TGTGCCAGCAGAAAGGACAGGTCCACAGATACGCAGTATTTT
CASRKDRSTDTQYF
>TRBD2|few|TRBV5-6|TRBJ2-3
TGTGCCAGCAGCCGATTAGCGGGAGGTTTAGATACGCAGTATTTT
CASSRLAGGLDTQYF
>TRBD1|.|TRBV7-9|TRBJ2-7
TGTGCCAGCAGCTCTCGCCCGGGACAGGGGGCCCACTACGAGCAGTACTTC
CASSSRPGQGAHYEQYF
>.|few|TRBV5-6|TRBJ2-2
TGTGCCAGCAGCTTTTTGTCAGGCGGGACCGGGGAGCTGTTTTTT
CASSFLSGGTGELFF
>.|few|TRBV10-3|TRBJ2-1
TGTGCCATCACCTCCAGGGGTGGCGAGCAGTTCTTC
CAITSRGGEQFF
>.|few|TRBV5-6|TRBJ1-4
TGTGCCAGCAGCTTGGATACCGGGAATGAAAAACTGTTTTTT
CASSLDTGNEKLFF
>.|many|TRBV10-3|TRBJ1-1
TGTGCCATCAGTGAGGCGGCGAACACTGAAGCTTTCTTT
CAISEAANTEAFF
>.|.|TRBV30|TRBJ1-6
TGTGCCTGGACCGTAAACGGCTATAATTCACCCCTCCACTTT
CAWTVNGYNSPLHF
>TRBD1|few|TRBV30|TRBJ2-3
TGTGCCTGGAGTGAAGGACAGGGAAGCACAGATACGCAGTATTTT
CAWSEGQGSTDTQYF
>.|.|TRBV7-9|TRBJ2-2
TGTGCCAGCAGCTCTACAGGGACCGGGGAGCTGTTTTTT
CASSSTGTGELFF
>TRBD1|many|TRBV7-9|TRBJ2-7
TGTGCCAGCAGCCCAGGGGGTAGTAGGTACGAGCAGTACTTC
CASSPGGSRYEQYF
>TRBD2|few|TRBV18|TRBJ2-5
TGTGCCAGCTCACCGGGGGCTAGCGGGGGATCAGAGACCCAGTACTTC
CASSPGASGGSETQYF
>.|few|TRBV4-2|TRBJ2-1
TGTGCCAGCAGCTCCTACCCCAATGAGCAGTTCTTC
CASSSYPNEQFF
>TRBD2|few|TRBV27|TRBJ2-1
TGTGCCAGCAGTTCAAATAGCGGGAGCTCCTACAATGAGCAGTTCTTC
CASSSNSGSSYNEQFF
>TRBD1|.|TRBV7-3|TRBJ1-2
TGTGCCAGCAGCGTAGGACAGGGTGAGGGCTACACCTTC
CASSVGQGEGYTF
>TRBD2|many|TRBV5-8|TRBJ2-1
TGTGCCAGCAGCGGAGGGACTAGCGGGAACTCCTACAATGAGCAGTTCTTC
CASSGGTSGNSYNEQFF
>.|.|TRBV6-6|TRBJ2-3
TGTGCCAGCAGTTACTCGACTGGGGCCTTGGCCGATACGCAGTATTTT
CASSYSTGALADTQYF
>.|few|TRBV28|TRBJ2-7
TGTGCCAGCAGTTTTGAGACAGCCTACGAGCAGTACTTC
CASSFETAYEQYF
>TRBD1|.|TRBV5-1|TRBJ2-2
TGCGCCAGCACTCTGGGGACAGGGTATACCGGGGAGCTGTTTTTT
CASTLGTGYTGELFF
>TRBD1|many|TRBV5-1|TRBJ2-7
TGCGCCAGCAGCTCCGGGACAGCCTCCTACGAGCAGTACTTC
CASSSGTASYEQYF
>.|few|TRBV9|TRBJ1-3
TGTGCCAGCAGCCCCGGACTGCTGAGCTCTGGAAACACCATATATTTT
CASSPGLLSSGNTIYF
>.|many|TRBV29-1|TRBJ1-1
TGCAGCGTTGCTTCGGTGGCGCAGGGTGAAGCTTTCTTT
CSVASVAQGEAFF